Each of the 28 T cell receptor beta chains below was sequenced from the same sample in a study of blood T cell repertoires in COVID-19. The assay was immunoSEQ multiplex PCR, and TCRdb's table has in-frame clones only and misses some. The data contain 240,000 or so clones, approximately 90% of them singletons. The sequenced sample consisted of PBMCs or T cells enriched from blood (not recorded which). These receptors came from a middle-aged man who had been exposed to COVID-19.

The chain combines TRBV3-1 (or the pseudogene TRBV3-2) with TRBJ1-2; D is unclear. V lost 1 base and J lost 6, with 12 bases in between. The germline CDR1 and CDR2 sequences are LGHDT and YNNKEL (reference sequence). The CDR3 totals 14 residues. CDR3 protein: CASSQAGGPHGYTF. The CDR3 DNA sequence: TGTGCCAGCAGCCAAGCGGGAGGGCCCCATGGCTACACCTTC.

The V and J genes are TRBV7-9 and TRBJ1-1; a possible D gene is TRBD1 (5 bases). Between the trimmed V and J ends, which lost 5 bases and 7 bases, there was a span of 17 bases. The CDR3 runs to 14 residues. Looked up from germline, CDR1 is SEHNR and CDR2 is FQNEAQ (reference sequence). The CDR3 loop is CASSRSQVFGEAFF. For the CDR3, the DNA is TGTGCCAGCAGCCGATCACAGGTTTTCGGTGAAGCTTTCTTT. Variable domain in full (rest from reference TRBV7-9 and TRBJ1-1): DTGVSQNPRHKITKRGQNVTFRCDPISEHNRLYWYRQTLGQGPEFLTYFQNEAQLEKSRLLSDRFSAERPKGSFSTLEIQRTEQGDSAMYLCASSRSQVFGEAFFGQGTRLTVV.

V usage is TRBV18 and J usage is TRBJ2-1; D is ambiguous. V dropped 5 bases and J dropped 7 bases, with 12 bases sitting between them. The CDR3 is 13 amino acids. Germline assignment: CDR1 KGHSH and CDR2 LQKENI. In DNA form, the CDR3 reads TGTGCCAGCTCAATCGCACTAAGGAATGAGCAGTTCTTC. This codes for CASSIALRNEQFF.

The V gene is TRBV7-3, the J gene TRBJ2-5; unclear D gene. CDR1 SGHTA and CDR2 FQGTGA come from the germline V gene. V was shortened by 3 bases and J by 5 bases, with 10 bases between the two germline ends. The CDR3 sequence is 13 residues long. CDR3 in DNA: TGTGCCAGCAGCTTCGGCCCCGGGGAGACCCAGTACTTC. This gives the protein CASSFGPGETQYF.

The J gene is TRBJ2-5, the V gene TRBV7-9, with a weak D call TRBD2 (5 bases). Germline values: CDR1 SEHNR, CDR2 FQNEAQ (reference sequence). With 6 bases removed from V and 2 bases from J, the gap between germline ends came to 13 bases. This CDR3 is built from 14 residues. In nucleotides, the CDR3 is TGTGCCAGCAGGACGGGATCACAGCAAGAGACCCAGTACTTC. Protein sequence: CASRTGSQQETQYF.

The chain combines TRBV28 with TRBJ1-2; no reliable D call. Trimming removed 4 bases at V and 4 bases at J, with 13 bases between. Germline V lookup: CDR1 MDHEN, CDR2 SYDVKM. The CDR3 extends over 14 amino acids. The CDR3 is CASSSGPPLYGYTF. DNA of the CDR3: TGTGCCAGCAGTTCCGGTCCTCCCCTCTATGGCTACACCTTC.

V and J are TRBV19 and TRBJ1-1; the D gene is possibly TRBD1 (5 bases). Germline values: CDR1 LNHDA, CDR2 SQIVND (reference sequence). V was cut by 3 bases and J by 6 bases, with 11 bases left in between. The CDR3 totals 13 residues. CDR3 sequence: CASSIGRAAEAFF. DNA for the CDR3: TGTGCCAGTAGTATCGGCAGGGCGGCTGAAGCTTTCTTT.

The chain carries TRBV5-4 and TRBJ2-7, with a weak D call TRBD2 (6 bases). The V and J ends lost 2 bases and 6 bases respectively, with 12 bases between them. Per the germline V gene, CDR1 is SGHNT and CDR2 is YYREEE (reference sequence). CDR3 length: 13 residues. As DNA, the CDR3 is TGTGCCAGCAGCTTTAGCGGAGGTCCCGAGCAGTACGTC. Protein: CASSFSGGPEQYV.

This rearrangement joins TRBV27 to TRBJ1-3; D may be TRBD1 (6 bases). V lost 6 bases and J 0 bases, leaving 12 bases between the germline ends. The CDR3 runs to 15 residues. Germline values: CDR1 MNHEY, CDR2 SMNVEV (reference sequence). The CDR3 region has the DNA TGTGCCAGCAGAAAGGGGGAAAGCTCTGGAAACACCATATATTTT. Its translation: CASRKGESSGNTIYF.

This chain links TRBV5-1 with TRBJ2-1, with 11 bases identical to TRBD2. The CDR3 runs to 15 residues. J was trimmed by 7 bases and V by 4 bases; bases with no gene match: 7. Germline V lookup: CDR1 SGHRS, CDR2 YFSETQ. The CDR3 here is CASSRLAGGLNEQFF. For the CDR3, the DNA is TGCGCCAGCAGCCGTTTAGCGGGGGGGCTTAATGAGCAGTTCTTC.

This clone was counted only a few times. The rearrangement joins TRBV7-2 to TRBJ1-4; a weak D match, TRBD1 (6 bases). There are 12 residues in the CDR3. V was trimmed by 8 bases and J by 7 bases, leaving 11 bases between them. Germline V gene lookup returns CDR1 SGHTA and CDR2 FQGNSA. In nucleotides, the CDR3 is TGTGCCAGCCGGGACAAGGGTGAAAAACTGTTTTTT. Encoded protein: CASRDKGEKLFF.

The chain joins TRBV20-1 to TRBJ1-1; tentatively, D is TRBD1 (5 bases). Germline CDR1 is DFQATT and CDR2 is SNEGSKA (reference sequence). Trimming removed 3 bases at V and 4 bases at J, with 12 bases between. The CDR3 loop spans 13 amino acids. The CDR3 loop reads CSASWGGGTEAFF. In DNA, the CDR3 is TGCAGTGCTAGTTGGGGGGGTGGCACTGAAGCTTTCTTT.

This clone appeared once. The J gene is TRBJ2-1, the V gene TRBV2, with D uncertain. CDR3 length: 12 amino acids. Germline loops: CDR1 SNHLY, CDR2 FYNNEI. V gave up 10 bases and J gave up 5 bases, with 12 bases separating them. Here the CDR3 DNA reads TGTGCCACCATCCCATCCAACAATGAGCAGTTCTTC. Translation gives CATIPSNNEQFF.

The DNA of the CDR3 is TGTGCCACCAGTGACCGAACAAACAGGGCTTCGAACACCGGGGAGCTGTTTTTT. It encodes CATSDRTNRASNTGELFF. The J gene is TRBJ2-2, the V gene TRBV24-1; D is possibly TRBD1 (6 bases). The CDR3 loop spans 18 amino acids. The V gene lost 4 bases and the J gene lost 0 bases, with 17 bases spanning the gap. Germline CDR1 and CDR2: KGHDR and SFDVKD.

With respect to this clone: The same CDR3 is also encoded by other DNA sequences in this sample. V usage is TRBV6-5 and J usage is TRBJ2-4; tentative D call: TRBD1 (6 bases). The germline gives CDR1 MNHEY, CDR2 SVGAGI. The CDR3 extends over 13 amino acids. V lost 2 bases and J 4 bases, leaving 6 bases between the germline ends. The CDR3 here is CASSYDRKNIQYF. The CDR3 nucleotides are TGTGCCAGCAGTTACGACAGGAAAAACATTCAGTACTTC.

This rearrangement joins TRBV5-6 to TRBJ1-1; maybe TRBD1 (6 bases). Looked up from germline, CDR1 is SGHDT and CDR2 is YYEEEE. The CDR3 loop spans 14 amino acids. Trimming stripped 2 bases from V and 4 bases from J, with 12 bases between. The CDR3 bases are TGTGCCAGCAGCTTTGGGACACTGTCCACTGAAGCTTTCTTT. Translated, it gives CASSFGTLSTEAFF.

The rearrangement links TRBV7-9 to TRBJ1-5; 8 bases map to TRBD1. Germline CDR1 and CDR2: SEHNR and FQNEAQ (reference sequence). This CDR3 is built from 15 residues. The J segment lost 0 bases and the V segment lost 5 bases, leaving 3 bases of the junction unmatched. CDR3 in amino acids: CASSHDRGSNQPQHF. CDR3 coding DNA: TGTGCCAGCAGCCACGACAGGGGTAGCAATCAGCCCCAGCATTTT.

The chain couples TRBV5-1 to TRBJ2-7; 7 bases map to TRBD1. V gave up 4 bases and J gave up 7 bases; unmatched junction bases: 8. Germline assignment: CDR1 SGHRS and CDR2 YFSETQ. This CDR3 is 13 amino acids long. Written as DNA, the CDR3 is TGCGCCAGCAGCGTAACAGGGGCCGGGGAGCAGTACGTC. Translated: CASSVTGAGEQYV.

The CDR3 is CATSDSINEQFF. The CDR3 DNA sequence: TGTGCCACCAGCGACTCTATCAATGAGCAGTTCTTC. The chain is built from TRBV24-1 and TRBJ2-1, with D unclear. V was clipped by 7 bases and J by 6 bases, with 9 bases between them. CDR3 length equals 12 residues. Germline assignment: CDR1 KGHDR and CDR2 SFDVKD.

About this clone itself: An end of the junction does not agree with germline; a read error may underlie this. The V call is TRBV28, the J call TRBJ2-5; 9 positions match TRBD1. CDR1 and CDR2 from the germline V gene are MDHEN and SYDVKM. The CDR3 totals 12 residues. CDR3 coding DNA: TGTGCCAGCAGTTCCCGACAGGGGGGCGATAACTTC. Protein product: CASSSRQGGDNF. Supplemented by reference TRBV28 and TRBJ2-5, the full variable domain reads DVKVTQSSRYLVKRTGEKVFLECVQDMDHENMFWYRQDPGLGLRLIYFSYDVKMKEKGDIPEGYSVSREKKERFSLILESASTNQTSMYLCASSSRQGGDNFGPGTRLLVL.

The count of this clone is one. This chain joins TRBV29-1 and TRBJ2-5; 13 bases are a match to TRBD2. V trimming: 4 bases; J trimming: 1 base; junction bases outside the gene matches: 3. The CDR3 runs 15 residues. The germline V gene has CDR1 SQVTM and CDR2 ANQGSEA. The CDR3 here is CSVVRTSGSQETQYF. Here the CDR3 DNA reads TGCAGCGTTGTGAGGACTAGCGGGAGCCAAGAGACCCAGTACTTC.

The genes are TRBV5-4 and TRBJ2-7, with 11 bases lining up with TRBD1. Germline V CDR1 and CDR2: SGHNT, YYREEE (reference sequence). Trimming removed 3 bases from V and 3 bases from J; junction bases left unmatched: 11. CDR3 length: 17 amino acids. The CDR3 protein is CASSSRAGTGGYYEQYV. The DNA for the CDR3 is TGTGCCAGCAGCTCCCGGGCGGGGACAGGGGGATACTACGAGCAGTACGTC.

This rearrangement joins TRBV21-1 to TRBJ2-5; TRBD2 is the table's D call and was not checked against the DNA. TRBV21-1 is a known pseudogene. CDR3 size: 18 residues. As DNA, the CDR3 is TGTGCCAGCAGCCGACGGCTTACTAGCGGGGTACTCCAAGAGACCCAGTACTTC. Translated: CASSRRLTSGVLQETQYF.

The V call is TRBV18, the J call TRBJ1-2, with 11 positions matching TRBD1. This CDR3 has 19 amino acids. After removal of 4 bases from V and 7 bases from J, the junction contained 20 bases not matched to a gene. Germline CDR1 and CDR2: KGHSH and LQKENI. The DNA of the CDR3 is TGTGCCAGCTCACTCGGGTCCGGACAGGGGGCTCCCCAGCTTACTGGCTACACCTTC. Protein product: CASSLGSGQGAPQLTGYTF.

The count of this clone is one. The V call is TRBV4-2, the J call TRBJ1-2; a weak D match, TRBD1 (6 bases). Germline V lookup: CDR1 LGHNA, CDR2 YNFKEQ. CDR3 size: 16 residues. V was clipped by 3 bases and J by 0 bases, with 14 bases between them. Here the CDR3 reads CASSQTTGGPNYGYTF. The CDR3 bases are TGTGCCAGCAGCCAGACGACAGGAGGCCCTAACTATGGCTACACCTTC.

The chain joins TRBV18 to TRBJ1-5; D may be TRBD1 (5 bases). This CDR3 has 15 residues. The germline V and J ends were trimmed by 3 bases and 0 bases, with 9 bases remaining between them. Germline V gene lookup returns CDR1 KGHSH and CDR2 LQKENI. CDR3: CASSPTASSNQPQHF. The CDR3 region has the DNA TGTGCCAGCTCACCGACAGCGAGTAGCAATCAGCCCCAGCATTTT.

The V call is TRBV18, the J call TRBJ1-1; TRBD1 is a possible D gene (6 bases). CDR3 size: 14 residues. Trimming cost V 2 bases and J 3 bases, with 10 bases left between them. CDR1 is KGHSH, CDR2 LQKENI, per germline. The CDR3 coding sequence is TGTGCCAGCTCACCAACAGGGTACTACACTGAAGCTTTCTTT. Translation gives CASSPTGYYTEAFF.

This chain uses TRBV11-2 with TRBJ2-4; D not resolved. Trimming stripped 3 bases from V and 2 bases from J, with 5 bases between. CDR1 and CDR2 (germline): SGHAT, FQNNGV. The CDR3 contains 13 residues. CDR3 in DNA: TGTGCCAGCAGCTTTGGGCCCAAAAACATTCAGTACTTC. It yields the protein CASSFGPKNIQYF. The whole variable domain, filled in from reference TRBV11-2 and TRBJ2-4, reads EAGVAQSPRYKIIEKRQSVAFWCNPISGHATLYWYQQILGQGPKLLIQFQNNGVVDDSQLPKDRFSAERLKGVDSTLKIQPAKLEDSAVYLCASSFGPKNIQYFGAGTRLSVL.